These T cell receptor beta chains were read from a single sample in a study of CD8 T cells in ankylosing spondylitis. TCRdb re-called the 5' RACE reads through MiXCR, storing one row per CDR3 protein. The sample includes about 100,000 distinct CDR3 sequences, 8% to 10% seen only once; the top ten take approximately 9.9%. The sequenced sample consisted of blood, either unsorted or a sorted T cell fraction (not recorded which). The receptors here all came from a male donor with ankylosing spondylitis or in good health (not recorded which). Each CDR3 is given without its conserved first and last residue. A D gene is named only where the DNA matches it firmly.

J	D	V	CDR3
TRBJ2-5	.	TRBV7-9	ASTFSRDIEETQY
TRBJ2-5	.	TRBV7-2	ASSLAETYTLETQY
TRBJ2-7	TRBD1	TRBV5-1	ASRPGQTSGEQY
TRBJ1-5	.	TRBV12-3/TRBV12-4	ASSLIPTYQPQH
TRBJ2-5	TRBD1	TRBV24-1	ATSDGVGQAETQY
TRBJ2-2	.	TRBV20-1	SARDHGVGALNTGELF
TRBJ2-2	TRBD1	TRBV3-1	ASSQVGQGTGELF
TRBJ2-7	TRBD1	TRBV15	ATRNRQGDYEQY
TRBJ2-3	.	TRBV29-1	SVVRTGTDTQY
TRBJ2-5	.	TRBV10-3	AIGGAGETQY
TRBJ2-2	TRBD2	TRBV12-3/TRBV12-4	ASCLYWTSGRENTGELF
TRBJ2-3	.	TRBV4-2	ASSQDPGVKDTQY
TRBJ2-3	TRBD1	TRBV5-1	ASSSGQGAIDTQY
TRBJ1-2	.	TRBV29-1	SVEVRGRDHGYT
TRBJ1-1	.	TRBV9	ASSVDTRRVEAF
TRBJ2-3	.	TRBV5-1	ASKGGVFGTDTQY
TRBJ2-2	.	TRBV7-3	ASSPATQGTGELF
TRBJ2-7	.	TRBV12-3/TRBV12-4	ASSRTSGSYEQY
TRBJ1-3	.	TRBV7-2	ASSSLRGSGNTIY
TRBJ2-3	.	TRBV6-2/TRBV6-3	ASVTRGKVDTQY
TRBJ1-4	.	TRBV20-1	SATDRRTREKLF
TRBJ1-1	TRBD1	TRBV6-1	ASSTDRGTTEAF
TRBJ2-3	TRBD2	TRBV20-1	SARGTSGSSTQY
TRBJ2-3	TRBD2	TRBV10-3	AISEKGGLAATDTQY
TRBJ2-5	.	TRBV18	ASSPRGSNPQETQY
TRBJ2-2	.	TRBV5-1	ASSLAGRPYTGELF
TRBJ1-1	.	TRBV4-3	ASSAANTEAF
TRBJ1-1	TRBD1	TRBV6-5	ASTITGQGRLMGEAF